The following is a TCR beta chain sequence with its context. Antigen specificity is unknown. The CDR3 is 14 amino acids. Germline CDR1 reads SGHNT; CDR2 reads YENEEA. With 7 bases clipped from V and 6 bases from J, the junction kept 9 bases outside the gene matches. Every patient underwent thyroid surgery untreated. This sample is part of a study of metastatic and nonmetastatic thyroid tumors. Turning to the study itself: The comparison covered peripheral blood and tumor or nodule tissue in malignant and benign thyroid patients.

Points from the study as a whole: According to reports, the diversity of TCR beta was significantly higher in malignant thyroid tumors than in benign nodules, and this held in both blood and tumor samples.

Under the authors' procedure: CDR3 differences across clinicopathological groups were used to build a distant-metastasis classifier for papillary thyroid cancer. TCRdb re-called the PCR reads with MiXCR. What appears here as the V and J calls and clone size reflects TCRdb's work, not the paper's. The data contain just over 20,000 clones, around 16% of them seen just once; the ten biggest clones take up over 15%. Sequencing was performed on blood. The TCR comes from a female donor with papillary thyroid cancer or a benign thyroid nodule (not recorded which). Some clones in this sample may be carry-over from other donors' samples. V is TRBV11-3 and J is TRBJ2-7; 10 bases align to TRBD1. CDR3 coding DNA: TGTGCCAGCACTTCCCGGGACAGGGGTTCCGAGCAGTACTTC. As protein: CASTSRDRGSEQYF.